This T cell receptor (delta chain) was recovered during a study of Vδ1+ human thymocytes. Overall study findings and caveats: Bulk repertoire data may be misinterpreted because of unexpected Vdelta2 sequences. Thymic delta-chain repertoires held about 20% Vdelta2 sequences and few Vdelta3, despite high sort purity. In the thymus, TRG and TRD repertoires looked highly polyclonal with Gaussian CDR3 lengths.

V lost 3 bases and J 4 bases, leaving 11 bases between the germline ends. This CDR3 has 13 residues. CDR1 GEAIGNYY and CDR2 EKD come from the germline V gene. Sequences come from RNA converted to cDNA by reverse transcription. CDR3 amplicons came from multiplex PCR with pooled V-gene forward and constant-region reverse primers. TCRdb re-called clones from the multiplex PCR reads via CATT. Of more than 50,000 delta-chain clones in the sample, about 15% were seen once. A remark on this clone: Its antigen is not identified. This sequence may be a read error, since a much larger clone differs from it by one base.

The receptor was derived from a boy in the first two years of life who had congenital heart surgery. Specimen: Vdelta1+ gamma-delta thymocytes from the thymus. Subset reported: FACS-sorted CD3+ TCRalphabeta- TCRVdelta1+ TCRVdelta2- thymocytes. J is TRDJ1 and V is TRDV2, with D unresolved. CDR3 residues: CACDARRGDKLIF. CDR3 bases: TGTGCCTGTGACGCGCGGAGAGGCGATAAACTCATCTTT.